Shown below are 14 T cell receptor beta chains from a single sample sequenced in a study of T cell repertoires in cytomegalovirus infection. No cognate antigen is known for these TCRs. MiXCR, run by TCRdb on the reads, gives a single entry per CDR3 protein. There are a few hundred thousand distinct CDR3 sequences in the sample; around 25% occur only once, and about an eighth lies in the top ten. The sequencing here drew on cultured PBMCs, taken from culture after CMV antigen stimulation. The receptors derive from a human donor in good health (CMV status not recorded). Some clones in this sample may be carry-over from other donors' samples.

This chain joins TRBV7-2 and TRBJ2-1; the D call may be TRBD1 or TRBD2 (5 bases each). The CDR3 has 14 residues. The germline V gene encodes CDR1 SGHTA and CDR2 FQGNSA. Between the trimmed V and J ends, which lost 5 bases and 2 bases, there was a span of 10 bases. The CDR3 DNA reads TGTGCCAGCAGCCTTCGGGGCCCCTACAATGAGCAGTTCTTC. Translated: CASSLRGPYNEQFF.

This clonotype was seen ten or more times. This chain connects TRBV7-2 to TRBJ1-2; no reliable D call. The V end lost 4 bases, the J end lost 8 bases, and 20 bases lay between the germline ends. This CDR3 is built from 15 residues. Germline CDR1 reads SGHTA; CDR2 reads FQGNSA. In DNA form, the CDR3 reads TGTGCCAGCAGCTCCACCGGGTCCTCGAAAAGCGGCTACACCTTC. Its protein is CASSSTGSSKSGYTF.

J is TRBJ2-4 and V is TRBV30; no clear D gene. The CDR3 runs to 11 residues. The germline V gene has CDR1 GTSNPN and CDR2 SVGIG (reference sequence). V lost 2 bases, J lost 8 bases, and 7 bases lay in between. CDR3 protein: CAWSSGDIQYF. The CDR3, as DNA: TGTGCCTGGAGTTCTGGGGACATTCAGTACTTC.

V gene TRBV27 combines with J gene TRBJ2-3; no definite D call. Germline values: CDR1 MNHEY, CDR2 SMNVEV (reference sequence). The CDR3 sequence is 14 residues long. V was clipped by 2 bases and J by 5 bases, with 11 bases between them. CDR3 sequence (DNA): TGTGCCAGCAGTTTAGCGGAGTACAAAGATACGCAGTATTTT. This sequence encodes CASSLAEYKDTQYF.

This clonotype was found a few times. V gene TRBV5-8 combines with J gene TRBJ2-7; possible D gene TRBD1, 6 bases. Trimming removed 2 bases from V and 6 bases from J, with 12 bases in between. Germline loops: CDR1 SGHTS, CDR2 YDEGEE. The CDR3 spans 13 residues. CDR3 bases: TGTGCCAGCAGCTTTGTCACAGGGCGCGAGCAGTACTTC. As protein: CASSFVTGREQYF.

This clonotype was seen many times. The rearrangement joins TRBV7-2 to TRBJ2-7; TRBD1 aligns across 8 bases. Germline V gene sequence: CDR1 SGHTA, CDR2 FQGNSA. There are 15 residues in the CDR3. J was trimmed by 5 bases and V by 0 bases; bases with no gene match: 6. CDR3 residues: CASSLAEGQGHEQYF. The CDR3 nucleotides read TGTGCCAGCAGCTTAGCGGAAGGACAGGGCCACGAGCAGTACTTC.

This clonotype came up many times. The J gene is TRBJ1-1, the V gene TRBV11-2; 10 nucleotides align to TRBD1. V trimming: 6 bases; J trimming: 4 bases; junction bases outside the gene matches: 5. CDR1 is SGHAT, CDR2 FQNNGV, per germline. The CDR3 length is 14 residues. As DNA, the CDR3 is TGTGCCAGCAGTCTCGGACAGGGGGGCACTGAAGCTTTCTTT. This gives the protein CASSLGQGGTEAFF. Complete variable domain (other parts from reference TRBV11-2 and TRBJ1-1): EAGVAQSPRYKIIEKRQSVAFWCNPISGHATLYWYQQILGQGPKLLIQFQNNGVVDDSQLPKDRFSAERLKGVDSTLKIQPAKLEDSAVYLCASSLGQGGTEAFFGQGTRLTVV.

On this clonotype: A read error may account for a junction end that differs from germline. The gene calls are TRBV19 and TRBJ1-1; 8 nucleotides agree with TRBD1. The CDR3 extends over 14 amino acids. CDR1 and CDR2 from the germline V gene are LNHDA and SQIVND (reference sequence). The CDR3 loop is CASSDRGLKTEAFF. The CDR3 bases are TGTGCCAGTAGTGACAGGGGCCTGAAGACTGAAGCTTTCTTT. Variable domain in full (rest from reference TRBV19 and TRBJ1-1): DGGITQSPKYLFRKEGQNVTLSCEQNLNHDAMYWYRQDPGQGLRLIYYSQIVNDFQKGDIAEGYSVSREKKESFPLTVTSAQKNPTAFYLCASSDRGLKTEAFFGQGTRLTVV.

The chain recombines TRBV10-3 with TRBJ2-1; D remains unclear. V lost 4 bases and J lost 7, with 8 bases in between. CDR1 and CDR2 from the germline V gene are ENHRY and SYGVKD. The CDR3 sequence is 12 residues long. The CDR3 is CAISGIQNEQFF. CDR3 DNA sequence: TGTGCCATCAGTGGGATCCAGAATGAGCAGTTCTTC.

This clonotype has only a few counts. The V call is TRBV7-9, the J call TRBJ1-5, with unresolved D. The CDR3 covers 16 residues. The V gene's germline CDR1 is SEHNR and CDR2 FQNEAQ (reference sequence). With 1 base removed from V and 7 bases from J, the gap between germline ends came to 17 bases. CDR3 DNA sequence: TGTGCCAGCAGCTTAGGCGCGGGCGGCCTAGGGCAGCCCCAGCATTTT. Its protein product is CASSLGAGGLGQPQHF.

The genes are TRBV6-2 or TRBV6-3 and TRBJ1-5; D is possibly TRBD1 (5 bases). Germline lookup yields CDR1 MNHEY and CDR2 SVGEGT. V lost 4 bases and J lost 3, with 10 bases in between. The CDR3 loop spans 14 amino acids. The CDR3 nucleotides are TGTGCCAGCAGTTGGGACGGAATCAATCAGCCCCAGCATTTT. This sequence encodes CASSWDGINQPQHF.

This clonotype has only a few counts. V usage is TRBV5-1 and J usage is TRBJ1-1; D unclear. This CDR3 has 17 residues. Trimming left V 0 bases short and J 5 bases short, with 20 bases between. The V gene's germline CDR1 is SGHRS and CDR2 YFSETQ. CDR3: CASSLEVRRGVVTEAFF. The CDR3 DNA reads TGCGCCAGCAGCTTGGAAGTCCGGCGGGGTGTTGTGACTGAAGCTTTCTTT.

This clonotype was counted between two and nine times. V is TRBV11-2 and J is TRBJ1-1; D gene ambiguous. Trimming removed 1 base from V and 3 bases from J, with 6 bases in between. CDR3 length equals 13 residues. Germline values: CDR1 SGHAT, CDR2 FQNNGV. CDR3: CASSLGSDTEAFF. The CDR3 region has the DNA TGTGCCAGCAGCTTAGGCAGCGACACTGAAGCTTTCTTT.

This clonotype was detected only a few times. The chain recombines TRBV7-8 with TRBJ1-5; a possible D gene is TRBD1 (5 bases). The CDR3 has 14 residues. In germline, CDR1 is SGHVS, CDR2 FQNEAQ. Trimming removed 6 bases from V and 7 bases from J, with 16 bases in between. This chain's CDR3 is CASSGVREGQPQHF. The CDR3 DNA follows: TGTGCCAGCAGTGGTGTCAGGGAAGGACAGCCCCAGCATTTT. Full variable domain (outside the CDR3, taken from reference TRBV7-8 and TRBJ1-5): GAGVSQSPRYKVAKRGQDVALRCDPISGHVSLFWYQQALGQGPEFLTYFQNEAQLDKSGLPSDRFFAERPEGSVSTLKIQRTQQEDSAVYLCASSGVREGQPQHFGDGTRLSIL.